These 5 T cell receptor beta chains were sequenced from one sample in a study of shared clonotypes between healthy human individuals. Assay used: immunoSEQ multiplex PCR; TCRdb lists only in-frame clones, some missing. The top ten clones hold about 0.41% of a sample with a few million clones, approximately 93% of them seen once. The sample comprised naive CD4+ T cells from PBMCs. Subset of the sample: CD45RA+ positively selected. The receptor source for this set is a man aged 18-30 years in good health. Some clones in this sample may be carry-over from other donors' samples.

The chain carries TRBV28 and TRBJ2-7, with D unclear. Trimming removed 5 bases at V and 2 bases at J, with 7 bases between. The germline V gene encodes CDR1 MDHEN and CDR2 SYDVKM. The CDR3 runs 12 residues. DNA of the CDR3: TGTGCCAGCAGTACCGTTCCCTACGAGCAGTACTTC. This codes for CASSTVPYEQYF. The full variable domain, in which reference TRBV28 and TRBJ2-7 provide the parts outside the CDR3, is DVKVTQSSRYLVKRTGEKVFLECVQDMDHENMFWYRQDPGLGLRLIYFSYDVKMKEKGDIPEGYSVSREKKERFSLILESASTNQTSMYLCASSTVPYEQYFGPGTRLTVT.

Concerning this clone: One end of the junction fails to match germline, which may point to a read error. The V call is TRBV11-2, the J call TRBJ1-1; 7 bases align to TRBD1. The CDR3 runs to 13 residues. Germline values: CDR1 SGHAT, CDR2 FQNNGV. The CDR3 region has the DNA TGCGGGGACAGCCTACCAATGAACACTGAAGCTTTCTTT. Translated: CGDSLPMNTEAFF. Using reference TRBV11-2 and TRBJ1-1 for the parts outside the CDR3, the full variable domain is EAGVAQSPRYKIIEKRQSVAFWCNPISGHATLYWYQQILGQGPKLLIQFQNNGVVDDSQLPKDRFSAERLKGVDSTLKIQPAKLEDSAVYLCGDSLPMNTEAFFGQGTRLTVV.

The chain is built from TRBV10-3 and TRBJ2-7, with 7 bases that match TRBD2. The germline gives CDR1 ENHRY, CDR2 SYGVKD. This CDR3 comprises 15 residues. Germline trimming cut 1 base from V and 1 base from J; bases unmatched to any gene: 4. This CDR3 reads CAISEWNSGSYEQYF. The CDR3 region has the DNA TGTGCCATCAGTGAGTGGAATAGCGGGTCCTACGAGCAGTACTTC.

The chain links TRBV4-3 to TRBJ1-1, with 7 bases identical to TRBD1. CDR3 size: 15 residues. Germline CDR1 and CDR2: LGHNA and YSLEER. The J segment lost 5 bases and the V segment lost 0 bases, leaving 6 bases of the junction unmatched. The CDR3 sequence is CASSQETGFRTEAFF. The CDR3 DNA reads as TGCGCCAGCAGCCAAGAGACAGGGTTTAGGACTGAAGCTTTCTTT.

This chain uses TRBV18 with TRBJ2-5, with TRBD2 identical over 9 bases. The CDR3 is 16 amino acids. Losses at the gene ends were 1 base for V and 0 bases for J; bases not matched to a gene: 3. Germline V CDR1 and CDR2: KGHSH, LQKENI. The CDR3 nucleotides read TGTGCCAGCTCACCACGGGCTAGCGGGAACCAAGAGACCCAGTACTTC. Its translation: CASSPRASGNQETQYF.